The 5 T cell receptor beta chains reported below all come from one sample, sequenced in a study of tumor-infiltrating lymphocytes in primary liver carcinoma. From approximately 550 ng of total RNA, TCR beta-specific cDNA was reverse-transcribed using a constant-region primer. For TCR beta, libraries were produced by three nested multiplex PCR rounds using slightly modified ARM-PCR. Rounds one and two of PCR, each of 9 to 11 cycles, were primed with TRBV1-TRBV30 forward primers and a C-beta reverse primer. TCRdb analysed the multiplex PCR reads with MiXCR anew, one entry per CDR3 protein. The table records about 200,000 distinct CDR3 sequences, around three fifths of them present only once. The authors took blood RNA from unsorted whole blood and also extracted germline DNA. Sequencing was done on a sample of peripheral blood. All receptors derive from a woman aged 60 to 75 with primary liver carcinoma and hepatitis B virus infection.

Turning to this clonotype: Here the CDR3 omits its conserved ending phenylalanine or tryptophan, so a read error is the likely source. V is TRBV4-1 and J is TRBJ1-3, with D unresolved. CDR1 is MGHRA, CDR2 YSYEKL, per germline. The CDR3 contains 14 residues. V gave up 2 bases and J gave up 4 bases, with 9 bases separating them. CDR3 DNA sequence: TGCGCCAGCAGCCAAACCCCTACCGGAAACACCATATATTCT. This translates into CASSQTPTGNTIYS.

A note on this clonotype: The CDR3 ends on some other residue instead of the conserved phenylalanine or tryptophan, so this is likely a read error. The chain has TRBV6-5 and TRBJ1-1, with a possible D match to TRBD1 (5 bases). The CDR3 runs 13 residues. Between the trimmed V and J ends, which lost 9 bases and 0 bases, there was a span of 11 bases. Germline assignment: CDR1 MNHEY and CDR2 SVGAGI. CDR3 nucleotide sequence: TGTGCCAGTAGTCAGGGCGTGAACACTGAAGCTTTCTCT. It encodes CASSQGVNTEAFS.

V is TRBV11-2 and J is TRBJ2-7; D assignment may be TRBD1 or TRBD2 (6 bases each). V lost 0 bases and J 3 bases, leaving 15 bases between the germline ends. Germline-derived CDR1 and CDR2 are SGHAT and FQNNGV. The CDR3 contains 16 residues. This chain's CDR3 is CASSLESGARGYEQYF. DNA of the CDR3: TGTGCCAGCAGCTTAGAGTCGGGGGCACGAGGCTACGAGCAGTACTTC.

Concerning this clonotype itself: Because the CDR3's place on the DNA is in doubt, the DNA is left out and the CDR3 is given as listed by TCRdb. The rearrangement joins TRBV7-9 to TRBJ1-2; the DNA was not compared with TRBD1, the D call given in the table. Germline assignment: CDR1 SEHNR and CDR2 FQNEAQ (reference sequence). The CDR3 is made up of 13 amino acids, end residues included. The chain's CDR3 is CASSFGEGAGYIF.

Many counts were recorded for this clonotype. The chain is built from TRBV6-2 or TRBV6-3 and TRBJ1-1; 7 nucleotides line up with TRBD1. Trimming cost V 5 bases and J 1 base; bases outside gene matches: 13. The CDR3 contains 17 residues. Germline V gene data show CDR1 as MNHEY and CDR2 as SVGEGT. In DNA, the CDR3 is TGTGCCAGCAGTCAGTACGCCCCGGGACAGTGGAACACTGAAGCTTTCTTT. As protein: CASSQYAPGQWNTEAFF.